These 14 T cell receptor beta chains originate from one sample sequenced in a study of OX40 agonist ivuxolimab in advanced cancers. Clones were sequenced by immunoSEQ multiplex PCR, and TCRdb holds only the in-frame ones, with some missing. Here the sample spans under 45,000 clones, around 73% being singletons. The specimen was CD4+ or CD8+ T cells sorted from blood, collected in a trial of the OX40 agonist ivuxolimab. Every receptor here comes from an adult with an advanced solid tumor such as melanoma, head and neck, liver or kidney cancer.

This clone appeared once. The rearrangement links TRBV7-4 to TRBJ2-7; unclear D gene. Deletions cut 5 bases from V and 3 bases from J, with 14 bases between. The CDR3 runs to 14 residues. Germline assignment: CDR1 SGHVT and CDR2 SQSDAQ. Here the CDR3 DNA reads TGTGCCAGCAGCCTTCGGTCCGGGTTCTACGAGCAGTACTTC. Translation: CASSLRSGFYEQYF.

The chain has TRBV7-2 and TRBJ1-1; D may be TRBD1 (6 bases). The CDR3 loop spans 14 amino acids. Deletions cut 1 base from V and 8 bases from J, with 14 bases between. Germline-derived CDR1 and CDR2 are SGHTA and FQGNSA. Written as DNA, the CDR3 is TGTGCCAGCAGCTTAGTTCCCAGGGGAAAAGAAGCTTTCTTT. Amino acids: CASSLVPRGKEAFF.

The gene calls are TRBV30 and TRBJ2-1, with TRBD2 matching 8 bases. CDR1 and CDR2 (germline): GTSNPN, SVGIG (reference sequence). Trimming at V came to 3 bases and at J to 2 bases, leaving 6 bases not matched to a gene. The CDR3 is 15 amino acids. CDR3 loop: CAWSPSGRTYNEQFF. In DNA, the CDR3 is TGTGCCTGGAGCCCGAGCGGGAGAACCTACAATGAGCAGTTCTTC.

The chain is built from TRBV30 and TRBJ1-6, with D unclear. The CDR3 loop spans 13 amino acids. The germline gives CDR1 GTSNPN, CDR2 SVGIG (reference sequence). Trimming cost V 4 bases and J 2 bases, with 6 bases left between them. DNA for the CDR3: TGTGCCTGGACCGGGACCTATAATTCACCCCTCCACTTT. Encoded protein: CAWTGTYNSPLHF.

The chain combines TRBV18 with TRBJ1-4, with D possibly matching TRBD1 (6 bases). The CDR3 is 14 amino acids. Germline CDR1 and CDR2: KGHSH and LQKENI. Trimming cost V 5 bases and J 2 bases, with 9 bases left between them. The CDR3 is CASSSGQTNEKLFF. DNA for the CDR3: TGTGCCAGCTCATCCGGACAGACTAATGAAAAACTGTTTTTT.

CDR3 amino acids: CASSRGTGGSSYEQYF. CDR3 in DNA: TGTGCCAGCAGTAGAGGGACGGGAGGGAGCTCCTACGAGCAGTACTTC. V usage is TRBV27 and J usage is TRBJ2-7; 8 bases match TRBD2. The CDR3 runs to 16 residues. J gave up 0 bases and V 5 bases, and 9 bases lay outside the gene matches. The germline V gene has CDR1 MNHEY and CDR2 SMNVEV (reference sequence).

This sequence joins TRBV5-5 and TRBJ1-1; D is unclear. The CDR3 length is 15 residues. CDR1 is SGHKS, CDR2 YYEKEE, per germline (reference sequence). V was cut by 1 base and J by 11 bases, with 21 bases left in between. For the CDR3, the DNA is TGTGCCAGCAGCTTGCCCGGACGCTCCTCTATTGGGGCTTTCTTT. This codes for CASSLPGRSSIGAFF.

V and J are TRBV29-1 and TRBJ2-7; weak D call: TRBD1 (5 bases). The CDR3 length is 13 residues. V was cut by 7 bases and J by 2 bases, with 15 bases left in between. CDR1 is SQVTM, CDR2 ANQGSEA, per germline. The CDR3 loop is CSAQSRETYEQYF. The CDR3 DNA reads TGCAGCGCCCAAAGCAGGGAAACCTACGAGCAGTACTTC.

This rearrangement joins TRBV28 to TRBJ2-7, with a weak D call TRBD2 (5 bases). Trimming cost V 3 bases and J 6 bases, with 18 bases left between them. The germline CDR1 and CDR2 sequences are MDHEN and SYDVKM. The CDR3 consists of 15 residues. The CDR3 region has the DNA TGTGCCAGCAGTTTCAGCCCCCCTTTGGCGGGCGAGCAGTACTTC. This sequence encodes CASSFSPPLAGEQYF.

The chain combines TRBV7-9 with TRBJ2-7, with D perhaps matching TRBD1 or TRBD2 (5 bases each). CDR1 and CDR2 (germline): SEHNR, FQNEAQ (reference sequence). V shed 1 base and J shed 2 bases, with 12 bases lying between them. This CDR3 is built from 15 residues. CDR3 nucleotides: TGTGCCAGCAGCTTAGGTGGCAGGGAGACCTACGAGCAGTACTTC. Translated: CASSLGGRETYEQYF.

The CDR3 coding sequence is TGTGCCAGCGTTCGGGACAGGCTCTCTGGAAACACCATATATTTT. Translation gives CASVRDRLSGNTIYF. This chain joins TRBV2 and TRBJ1-3, with 8 bases aligning to TRBD1. With 8 bases clipped from V and 0 bases from J, the junction kept 6 bases outside the gene matches. CDR1 SNHLY and CDR2 FYNNEI come from the germline V gene. This CDR3 spans 15 amino acids.

V and J are TRBV5-4 and TRBJ2-2; 7 nucleotides line up with TRBD1. The CDR3 has 14 amino acids. Germline V lookup: CDR1 SGHNT, CDR2 YYREEE (reference sequence). V was clipped by 2 bases and J by 5 bases; unmatched bases: 3. Here the CDR3 reads CASSFTGETGELFF. The CDR3 bases are TGTGCCAGCAGCTTTACAGGGGAAACCGGGGAGCTGTTTTTT.

V is TRBV11-2 and J is TRBJ2-7; TRBD1 matches at 9 bases. CDR3 size: 15 residues. The germline V gene encodes CDR1 SGHAT and CDR2 FQNNGV. Trimming removed 4 bases from V and 4 bases from J; junction bases left unmatched: 8. The CDR3 spells CASSSYRGQGYEQYF. In DNA form, the CDR3 reads TGTGCCAGCAGCTCTTACAGGGGGCAAGGATACGAGCAGTACTTC.

The genes are TRBV6-1 and TRBJ2-5, with 9 bases identical to TRBD2. CDR1 MNHNS and CDR2 SASEGT come from the germline V gene. The CDR3 has 15 residues. Trimming removed 4 bases from V and 5 bases from J; junction bases left unmatched: 8. The CDR3 DNA follows: TGTGCCAGCAGTGTAGGCGGGGGGGTTTTGGAGACCCAGTACTTC. Its protein product is CASSVGGGVLETQYF.